The T cell receptor beta chain described here comes from a study of regulatory T cells in long-lasting Graves disease. Study results and caveats: The sample size was small, and this may have reduced accuracy. Patients whose Graves' disease persisted exhibited lower TCR diversity than those newly diagnosed. Blood alone, not thyroid tissue, was studied.

CDR3 regions were amplified by Arm-PCR using iRepertoire HTBI primers to build TCR beta libraries. A single record per CDR3 protein comes from TCRdb applying MiXCR to the multiplex PCR reads. The sample has 500,000 to 700,000 distinct CDR3 sequences; roughly 30% are singletons. Concerning this clonotype itself: The antigen is not known.

The length of the CDR3 is 13 residues. V was clipped by 8 bases and J by 0 bases, with 8 bases between them. CDR1 is SNHLY and CDR2 is FYNNEI in the germline V gene. Time point of the sample: persistent/refractory GD, antithyroid drugs over 5 years with positive TRAb. Extracted RNA from PBMCs served as the source of the TCR library. The clonotype comes from a female donor with Graves disease. This material consisted of peripheral blood mononuclear cells (PBMCs), taken when the disease was refractory, from a patient treated with antithyroid drugs. The rearrangement joins TRBV2 to TRBJ1-5; possible D gene TRBD1, 5 bases. The CDR3 region is CASLRDSNQPQHF. In DNA, the CDR3 is TGTGCCAGCCTCAGGGATAGCAATCAGCCCCAGCATTTT.